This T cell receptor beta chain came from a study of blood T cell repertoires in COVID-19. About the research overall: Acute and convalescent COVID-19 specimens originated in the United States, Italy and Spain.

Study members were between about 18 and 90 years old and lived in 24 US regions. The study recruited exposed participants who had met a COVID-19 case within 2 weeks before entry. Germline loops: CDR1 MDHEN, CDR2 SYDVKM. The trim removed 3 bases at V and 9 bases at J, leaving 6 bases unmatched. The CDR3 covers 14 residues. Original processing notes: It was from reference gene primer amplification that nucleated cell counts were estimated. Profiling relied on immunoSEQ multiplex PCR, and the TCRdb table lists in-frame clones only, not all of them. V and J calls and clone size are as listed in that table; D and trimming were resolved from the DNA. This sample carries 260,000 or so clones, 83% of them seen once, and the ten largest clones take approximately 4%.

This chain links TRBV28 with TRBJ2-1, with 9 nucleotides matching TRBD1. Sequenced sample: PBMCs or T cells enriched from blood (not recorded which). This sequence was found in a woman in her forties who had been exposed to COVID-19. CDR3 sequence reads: CASSLVQGAREQFF. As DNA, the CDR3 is TGTGCCAGCAGTTTGGTACAGGGGGCACGTGAGCAGTTCTTC.